The entry that follows covers one T cell receptor (beta chain) sequence. Its antigen remains unidentified. Germline V gives CDR1 LNHDA, CDR2 SQIVND (reference sequence). The CDR3 loop spans 15 amino acids. The V end lost 2 bases, the J end lost 0 bases, and 8 bases lay between the germline ends. DNA at approximately 200 ng, some 31,000 T cell genomes, went into sorted-subset replicate PCRs. Sequencing was performed with immunoSEQ multiplex PCR; in TCRdb, only in-frame clones are kept and a portion is missing. The data hold more than 600,000 clones, with 92% observed a single time. These data come from a study of shared clonotypes between healthy human individuals. Regarding the study as a whole: Rarefaction showed that sequencing of sorted subsets was incomplete (despite large depth). The naive CD4 repertoires of several donors were compared, and approximately 5% of clonotypes were shared.

It was CD45RO-negative cells, positively selected for CCR7, that made up naive CD8 cells, with terminally differentiated effector memory CD45RA+ cells excluded. The sample was naive CD8+ T cells sorted from blood. J is TRBJ1-5 and V is TRBV19; D unclear. The clonotype originates from a man younger than 40 in good health. The CDR3 coding sequence is TGTGCCAGTAGTATATGGCAGGATAGCAATCAGCCCCAGCATTTT. Its translation is CASSIWQDSNQPQHF.